One sample yielded the 27 T cell receptor beta chains listed below, sequenced in a study of control samples from healthy donors and cancer patients. Sequencing was performed with immunoSEQ multiplex PCR; in TCRdb, only in-frame clones are kept and a portion is missing. The sample gives approximately 63,000 clones, approximately 85% of which show up once; roughly 6% is in the top ten. The sample was blood. The receptors come from a man in his forties or fifties in good health.

J is TRBJ2-5 and V is TRBV6-2 or TRBV6-3; the match to TRBD2 covers 8 bases. The J segment lost 4 bases and the V segment lost 2 bases, leaving 6 bases of the junction unmatched. Germline loops: CDR1 MNHEY, CDR2 SVGEGT. The CDR3 sequence is 15 residues long. CDR3 residues: CASSYASGSLETQYF. The CDR3, as DNA: TGTGCCAGCAGTTACGCTAGCGGGTCCTTAGAGACCCAGTACTTC.

The CDR3 protein is CASSYRASGNTIYF. CDR3 bases: TGTGCCAGCAGTTACCGAGCCTCTGGAAACACCATATATTTT. V usage is TRBV6-8 and J usage is TRBJ1-3, with D hard to call. The CDR3 totals 14 residues. Germline V gives CDR1 MNHGY, CDR2 SAAAGT. Trimming removed 2 bases at V and 0 bases at J, with 5 bases between.

This chain joins TRBV24-1 and TRBJ2-1; the match to TRBD2 covers 11 bases. V shed 7 bases and J 5 bases; nucleotides not matched to a gene: 9. Germline V gives CDR1 KGHDR, CDR2 SFDVKD. CDR3 length: 16 amino acids. CDR3 in DNA: TGTGCCACCAGCCCGACTAGCGGGATTCTCGACAATGAGCAGTTCTTC. Its translation: CATSPTSGILDNEQFF.

The rearrangement links TRBV6-2 or TRBV6-3 to TRBJ2-5; the D gene could be TRBD1 or TRBD2 (6 bases each). Germline CDR1 and CDR2: MNHEY and SVGEGT. The CDR3 is 14 residues long. V gave up 6 bases and J gave up 5 bases, with 16 bases separating them. Here the CDR3 DNA reads TGTGCCAGCAGCTCAGGTGGGGGGCACGAGACCCAGTACTTC. It specifies CASSSGGGHETQYF.

V usage is TRBV30 and J usage is TRBJ2-7; D might be TRBD2 (6 bases). V lost 5 bases, J lost 0 bases, and 14 bases lay in between. This CDR3 is 14 amino acids long. CDR1 is GTSNPN, CDR2 SVGIG, per germline (reference sequence). The CDR3 reads CAWGLAGSSYEQYF. For the CDR3, the DNA is TGTGCCTGGGGCCTGGCGGGAAGCTCCTACGAGCAGTACTTC.

This clone was seen a few times. The chain links TRBV7-2 to TRBJ2-7; D remains ambiguous. V was trimmed by 1 base and J by 0 bases, leaving 10 bases between them. There are 15 residues in the CDR3. CDR1 and CDR2 (germline): SGHTA, FQGNSA. CDR3 region: CASSLGLGSSYEQYF. For the CDR3, the DNA is TGTGCCAGCAGCTTAGGTCTGGGTAGCTCCTACGAGCAGTACTTC.

This clone was seen more than once but under ten times. V usage is TRBV10-3 and J usage is TRBJ1-1; 9 bases fit TRBD1. CDR1 is ENHRY and CDR2 is SYGVKD in the germline V gene. CDR3 length equals 15 residues. Trimming took 4 bases from V and 7 from J; bases not matched to a gene: 10. This CDR3 is CAISARTGESGEAFF. In DNA form, the CDR3 reads TGTGCCATCAGTGCCCGGACAGGGGAGAGTGGTGAAGCTTTCTTT.

V gene TRBV28 combines with J gene TRBJ2-7, with 7 nucleotides matching TRBD1. Germline CDR1 is MDHEN and CDR2 is SYDVKM. CDR3 length: 15 residues. V dropped 2 bases and J dropped 0; count of bases not matched to a gene: 4. The CDR3 sequence: CASSLRQGPSYEQYF. CDR3 nucleotides: TGTGCCAGCAGTTTACGACAGGGACCCTCCTACGAGCAGTACTTC.

V gene TRBV27 combines with J gene TRBJ2-1; D uncertain. The CDR3 is made up of 13 amino acids. The V and J ends lost 6 bases and 6 bases respectively, with 12 bases between them. Germline V lookup: CDR1 MNHEY, CDR2 SMNVEV (reference sequence). CDR3 loop: CASSPFWGNEQFF. In DNA form, the CDR3 reads TGTGCCAGCAGCCCTTTTTGGGGCAATGAGCAGTTCTTC.

The rearrangement links TRBV15 to TRBJ1-1; no reliable D call. V was clipped by 0 bases and J by 1 base, with 3 bases between them. Germline values: CDR1 LNHNV, CDR2 YYDKDF (reference sequence). The CDR3 is made up of 13 amino acids. DNA of the CDR3: TGTGCCACCAGCAGAGAGGCGAACACTGAAGCTTTCTTT. This gives the protein CATSREANTEAFF.

This chain joins TRBV15 and TRBJ2-3; 11 nucleotides align to TRBD2. Germline values: CDR1 LNHNV, CDR2 YYDKDF (reference sequence). The CDR3 covers 13 residues. The trim removed 3 bases at V and 14 bases at J, leaving 7 bases unmatched. CDR3 loop: CATSREGLAEPYF. CDR3 nucleotide sequence: TGTGCCACCAGCAGGGAGGGACTAGCGGAGCCGTATTTT.

The rearrangement uses TRBV9 and TRBJ2-5; 8 bases fit TRBD1. This CDR3 has 16 amino acids. CDR1 is SGDLS and CDR2 is YYNGEE in the germline V gene. Trimming cost V 3 bases and J 1 base; bases outside gene matches: 8. This CDR3 is CASSARRGPGQETQYF. CDR3 DNA sequence: TGTGCCAGCAGCGCTCGCAGGGGGCCCGGCCAAGAGACCCAGTACTTC.

The rearrangement joins TRBV25-1 to TRBJ2-1; a weak D match, TRBD2 (6 bases). Per the germline V gene, CDR1 is MGHDK and CDR2 is SYGVNS. The CDR3 runs 15 residues. With 3 bases removed from V and 1 base from J, the gap between germline ends came to 10 bases. As DNA, the CDR3 is TGTGCCAGCAGTGATCCTAGCGTTTCCTACAATGAGCAGTTCTTC. Protein sequence: CASSDPSVSYNEQFF.

The chain couples TRBV28 to TRBJ1-4; the match to TRBD1 covers 10 bases. J gave up 8 bases and V 3 bases, and 9 bases lay outside the gene matches. The germline CDR1 and CDR2 sequences are MDHEN and SYDVKM. This CDR3 is 16 amino acids long. The CDR3 nucleotides read TGTGCCAGCAGTTTCTTACCCGGGACAGGGGCCGAAAAACTGTTTTTT. Translating it yields CASSFLPGTGAEKLFF. Supplemented by reference TRBV28 and TRBJ1-4, the full variable domain reads DVKVTQSSRYLVKRTGEKVFLECVQDMDHENMFWYRQDPGLGLRLIYFSYDVKMKEKGDIPEGYSVSREKKERFSLILESASTNQTSMYLCASSFLPGTGAEKLFFGSGTQLSVL.

The chain combines TRBV5-8 with TRBJ2-2; no definite D call. CDR1 SGHTS and CDR2 YDEGEE come from the germline V gene. V was pared by 2 bases and J by 3 bases, with 11 bases between. The CDR3 totals 15 residues. CDR3 nucleotides: TGTGCCAGCAGCTTCAAGGACGGCGACACCGGGGAGCTGTTTTTT. As protein: CASSFKDGDTGELFF. Full variable domain (outside the CDR3, taken from reference TRBV5-8 and TRBJ2-2): EAGVTQSPTHLIKTRGQQATLRCSPISGHTSVYWYQQALGLGLQFLLWYDEGEERNRGNFPPRFSGRQFPNYSSELNVNALELEDSALYLCASSFKDGDTGELFFGEGSRLTVL.

The CDR3 bases are TGTGCCAGCAGTTATACGACAGGGCCTGAAGCTTTCTTT. It is translated as CASSYTTGPEAFF. The rearrangement links TRBV6-2 or TRBV6-3 to TRBJ1-1; 7 bases match TRBD1. The CDR3 is 13 residues long. The trim removed 3 bases at V and 6 bases at J, leaving 4 bases unmatched. Germline V gene lookup returns CDR1 MNHEY and CDR2 SVGEGT.

The genes are TRBV9 and TRBJ2-3; tentatively, D is TRBD2 (6 bases). Trimming shortened V by 3 bases and J by 4 bases, and 9 bases separated the two germline ends. The CDR3 is 13 residues long. The germline CDR1 and CDR2 sequences are SGDLS and YYNGEE. The CDR3 DNA sequence: TGTGCCAGCAGCGCCCCGGGGGCAGATACGCAGTATTTT. This encodes CASSAPGADTQYF.

This clone was recorded once. J is TRBJ1-1 and V is TRBV7-9, with D possibly TRBD1 on 6 matching bases. CDR3 size: 16 residues. CDR1 is SEHNR, CDR2 FQNEAQ, per germline (reference sequence). Trimming pared 4 bases from V and 1 base from J, leaving 16 bases between. The CDR3 DNA follows: TGTGCCAGCAGCTGGGGGGCGGCGGATAAGAACACTGAAGCTTTCTTT. Its protein product is CASSWGAADKNTEAFF.

This clone came up once. The V gene is TRBV6-5, the J gene TRBJ1-1, with D possibly TRBD1 on 5 matching bases. Per germline, CDR1 MNHEY and CDR2 SVGAGI. The CDR3 runs 12 residues. Trimming cost V 0 bases and J 10 bases, with 9 bases left between them. The CDR3 protein is CASSYSTEAAFF. The CDR3 bases are TGTGCCAGCAGTTACTCGACAGAGGCAGCTTTCTTT.

This clone was seen only a few times. The rearrangement uses TRBV7-2 and TRBJ1-5, with D tentatively TRBD1 (5 bases). The V and J ends lost 5 bases and 0 bases respectively, with 11 bases between them. CDR1 SGHTA and CDR2 FQGNSA come from the germline V gene. CDR3 size: 15 residues. The CDR3: CASSPGRYSNQPQHF. The CDR3 nucleotides read TGTGCCAGCAGCCCGGGACGGTATAGCAATCAGCCCCAGCATTTT. Full variable domain (missing parts from reference TRBV7-2 and TRBJ1-5): GAGVSQSPSNKVTEKGKDVELRCDPISGHTALYWYRQSLGQGLEFLIYFQGNSAPDKSGLPSDRFSAERTGGSVSTLTIQRTQQEDSAVYLCASSPGRYSNQPQHFGDGTRLSIL.

V usage is TRBV7-3 and J usage is TRBJ1-5; a possible D gene is TRBD1 (5 bases). Trimming took off 3 bases at V and 7 bases at J, with 13 bases between the two ends. From germline, CDR1 is SGHTA and CDR2 FQGTGA. The CDR3 runs 14 residues. For the CDR3, the DNA is TGTGCCAGCAGCTTGCAGGGATCGGGCCAGCCCCAGCATTTT. The encoded protein is CASSLQGSGQPQHF.

The genes are TRBV19 and TRBJ2-7; tentatively, D is TRBD1 (6 bases). The CDR3 has 14 amino acids. V lost 5 bases and J lost 1, with 12 bases in between. Germline V gene sequence: CDR1 LNHDA, CDR2 SQIVND (reference sequence). Written as DNA, the CDR3 is TGTGCCAGTAGTGTTCGACAGGCATCCTACGAGCAGTACTTC. Encoded protein: CASSVRQASYEQYF.

The gene calls are TRBV5-1 and TRBJ2-3; 10 bases line up with TRBD1. The CDR3 totals 14 residues. CDR1 is SGHRS, CDR2 YFSETQ, per germline. V lost 4 bases, J lost 5 bases, and 4 bases stayed unmatched. The CDR3 here is CASSRTGGRDTQYF. DNA for the CDR3: TGCGCCAGCAGCAGGACAGGGGGAAGAGATACGCAGTATTTT.

This chain's CDR3 is CASSLLQGYAGELFF. DNA for the CDR3: TGTGCCAGCAGCTTGTTACAAGGTTACGCCGGGGAGCTGTTTTTT. The chain uses TRBV5-8 and TRBJ2-2; no definite D call. Germline lookup yields CDR1 SGHTS and CDR2 YDEGEE. CDR3 size: 15 residues. V shed 1 base and J shed 6 bases, with 13 bases lying between them.

The CDR3 DNA follows: TGTGCCAGCAGCACCCTCTTGGGGGGGCAAGGTATTAAGGGCTACACCTTC. Encoded protein: CASSTLLGGQGIKGYTF. The chain has TRBV7-2 and TRBJ1-2; weak D call: TRBD1 (6 bases). CDR3 length: 17 residues. CDR1 is SGHTA and CDR2 is FQGNSA in the germline V gene. Deletions cut 5 bases from V and 8 bases from J, with 27 bases between.

The CDR3 is CASSLDPNEQFF. CDR3 sequence (DNA): TGTGCCAGCAGTTTAGATCCCAATGAGCAGTTCTTC. This chain links TRBV27 with TRBJ2-1; D gene ambiguous. This CDR3 comprises 12 residues. Per the germline V gene, CDR1 is MNHEY and CDR2 is SMNVEV (reference sequence). V was pared by 2 bases and J by 6 bases, with 5 bases between.

This sequence joins TRBV5-3 and TRBJ1-2; 7 bases are a match to TRBD1. TRBV5-3 is an ORF, with its function uncertain. This CDR3 contains 17 residues. V was clipped by 4 bases and J by 2 bases; unmatched bases: 14. The CDR3 sequence is CARSGSGGGGWNYGYTF. CDR3 DNA sequence: TGTGCCAGAAGCGGCAGCGGAGGGGGCGGATGGAACTATGGCTACACCTTC.